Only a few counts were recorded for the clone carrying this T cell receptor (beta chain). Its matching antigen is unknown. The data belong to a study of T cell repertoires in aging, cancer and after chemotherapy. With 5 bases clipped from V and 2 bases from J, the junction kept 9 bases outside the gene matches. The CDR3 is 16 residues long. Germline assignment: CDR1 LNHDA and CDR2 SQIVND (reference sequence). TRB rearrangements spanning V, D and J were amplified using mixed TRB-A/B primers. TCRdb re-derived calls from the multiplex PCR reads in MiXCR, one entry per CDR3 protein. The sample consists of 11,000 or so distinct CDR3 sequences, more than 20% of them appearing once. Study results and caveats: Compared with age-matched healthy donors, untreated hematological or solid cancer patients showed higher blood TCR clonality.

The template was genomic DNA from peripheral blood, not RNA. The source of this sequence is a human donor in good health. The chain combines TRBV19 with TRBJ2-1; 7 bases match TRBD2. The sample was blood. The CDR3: CASSAGGDYPYNEQFF. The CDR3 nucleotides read TGTGCCAGTAGTGCCGGCGGGGACTACCCCTACAATGAGCAGTTCTTC.